This T cell receptor beta chain stems from a study of blood T cell repertoires in COVID-19. In the study overall: COVID-19 samples, acute and convalescent, were from the United States, Italy and Spain.

In the authors' methods: Quantification of nucleated cells was approximated via reference gene primer amplification. Profiled with immunoSEQ multiplex PCR; TCRdb holds only in-frame clones, not every one. V, J and clone size are taken as reported in that table, and D and trimming were inferred from the DNA itself. There are roughly 140,000 clones in the sample; under 85% occur only once, and 3.7% lies in the top ten. The germline gives CDR1 ENHRY, CDR2 SYGVKD. The CDR3 spans 16 residues. The trim removed 8 bases at V and 2 bases at J, leaving 5 bases unmatched. This clonotype originated in a woman older than 75 with acute or convalescent COVID-19. The sequenced material came from peripheral blood. This chain connects TRBV10-3 to TRBJ2-6; 11 positions match TRBD1. CDR3 in DNA: TGTGCCATCTCAGGACAGGGGGCTGCTGGGGCCAACGTCCTGACTTTC. It yields the protein CAISGQGAAGANVLTF.